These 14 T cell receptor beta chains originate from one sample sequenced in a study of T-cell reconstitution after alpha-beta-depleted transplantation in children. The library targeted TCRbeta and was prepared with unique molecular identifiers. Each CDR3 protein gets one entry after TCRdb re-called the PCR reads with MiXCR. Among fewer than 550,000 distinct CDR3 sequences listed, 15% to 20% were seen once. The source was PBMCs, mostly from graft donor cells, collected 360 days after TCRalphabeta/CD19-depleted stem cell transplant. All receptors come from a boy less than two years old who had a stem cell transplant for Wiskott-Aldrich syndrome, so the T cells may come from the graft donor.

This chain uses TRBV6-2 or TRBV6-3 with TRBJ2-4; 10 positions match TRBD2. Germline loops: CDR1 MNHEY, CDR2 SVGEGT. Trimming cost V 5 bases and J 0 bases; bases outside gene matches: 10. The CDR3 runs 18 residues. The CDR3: CASSGLAEWGLAKNIQYF. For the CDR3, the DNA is TGTGCCAGCAGTGGACTAGCGGAGTGGGGTTTAGCCAAAAACATTCAGTACTTC.

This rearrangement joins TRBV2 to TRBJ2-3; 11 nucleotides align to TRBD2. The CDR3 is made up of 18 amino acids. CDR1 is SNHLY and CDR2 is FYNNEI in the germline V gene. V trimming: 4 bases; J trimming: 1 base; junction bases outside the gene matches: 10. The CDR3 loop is CASSATRLAGSRTDTQYF. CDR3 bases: TGTGCCAGCAGTGCCACCCGACTAGCGGGGTCTCGCACAGATACGCAGTATTTT.

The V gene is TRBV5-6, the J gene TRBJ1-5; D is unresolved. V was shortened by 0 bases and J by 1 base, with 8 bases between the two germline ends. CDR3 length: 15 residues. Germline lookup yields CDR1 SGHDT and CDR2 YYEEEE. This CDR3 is CASSLGVRSNQPQHF. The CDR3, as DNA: TGTGCCAGCAGCTTGGGGGTGCGGAGCAATCAGCCCCAGCATTTT. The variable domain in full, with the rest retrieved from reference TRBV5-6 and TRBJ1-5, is DAGVTQSPTHLIKTRGQQVTLRCSPKSGHDTVSWYQQALGQGPQFIFQYYEEEERQRGNFPDRFSGHQFPNYSSELNVNALLLGDSALYLCASSLGVRSNQPQHFGDGTRLSIL.

The DNA for the CDR3 is TGTGCCAGCAGCTTGAAGGGGACAACTAGCACAGATACGCAGTATTTT. It codes for CASSLKGTTSTDTQYF. V gene TRBV7-9 combines with J gene TRBJ2-3; possibly TRBD1 for D (6 bases). Germline CDR1 and CDR2: SEHNR and FQNEAQ (reference sequence). The CDR3 runs 16 residues. The V and J ends lost 3 bases and 0 bases respectively, with 13 bases between them. The full variable domain, completed using reference TRBV7-9 and TRBJ2-3, is DTGVSQNPRHKITKRGQNVTFRCDPISEHNRLYWYRQTLGQGPEFLTYFQNEAQLEKSRLLSDRFSAERPKGSFSTLEIQRTEQGDSAMYLCASSLKGTTSTDTQYFGPGTRLTVL.

The CDR3 loop reads CASSLAPSGKLGTDTQYF. In DNA, the CDR3 is TGTGCCAGCAGTTTAGCCCCCTCGGGGAAATTGGGCACAGATACGCAGTATTTT. The V and J genes are TRBV27 and TRBJ2-3; possibly TRBD2 for D (5 bases). There are 18 residues in the CDR3. The germline V gene encodes CDR1 MNHEY and CDR2 SMNVEV (reference sequence). Trimming removed 2 bases from V and 1 base from J, with 19 bases in between.

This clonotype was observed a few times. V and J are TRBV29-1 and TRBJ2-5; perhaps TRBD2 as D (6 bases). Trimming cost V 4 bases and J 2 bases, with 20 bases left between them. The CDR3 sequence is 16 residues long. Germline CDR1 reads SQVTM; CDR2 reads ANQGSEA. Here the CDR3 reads CSVVQRPLATQETQYF. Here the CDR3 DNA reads TGCAGCGTTGTACAAAGACCTCTAGCGACTCAAGAGACCCAGTACTTC. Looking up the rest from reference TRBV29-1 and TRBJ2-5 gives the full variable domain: SAVISQKPSRDICQRGTSLTIQCQVDSQVTMMFWYRQQPGQSLTLIATANQGSEATYESGFVIDKFPISRPNLTFSTLTVSNMSPEDSSIYLCSVVQRPLATQETQYFGPGTRLLVL.

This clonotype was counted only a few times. The CDR3 bases are TGTGCCAGCAGCTTAGCTCCCCGCGGGAGGCAATACAATGAGCAGTTCTTC. This codes for CASSLAPRGRQYNEQFF. This sequence joins TRBV7-9 and TRBJ2-1, with 8 bases aligning to TRBD2. The V gene end was trimmed by 0 bases and the J gene end by 4 bases; junction bases not matched to a gene: 8. This CDR3 has 17 amino acids. Germline V gene lookup returns CDR1 SEHNR and CDR2 FQNEAQ (reference sequence).

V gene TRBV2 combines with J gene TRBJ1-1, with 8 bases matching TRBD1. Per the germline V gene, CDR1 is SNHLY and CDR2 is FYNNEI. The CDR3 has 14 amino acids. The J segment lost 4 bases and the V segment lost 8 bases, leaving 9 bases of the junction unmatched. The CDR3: CASLDRGRVTEAFF. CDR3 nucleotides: TGTGCCAGCCTAGACAGGGGCCGGGTCACTGAAGCTTTCTTT.

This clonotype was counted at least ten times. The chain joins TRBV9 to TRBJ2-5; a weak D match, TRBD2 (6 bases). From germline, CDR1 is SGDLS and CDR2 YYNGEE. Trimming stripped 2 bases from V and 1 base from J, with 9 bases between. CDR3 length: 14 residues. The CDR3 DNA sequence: TGTGCCAGCAGCGTGGGACTTTCCCAAGAGACCCAGTACTTC. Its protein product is CASSVGLSQETQYF.

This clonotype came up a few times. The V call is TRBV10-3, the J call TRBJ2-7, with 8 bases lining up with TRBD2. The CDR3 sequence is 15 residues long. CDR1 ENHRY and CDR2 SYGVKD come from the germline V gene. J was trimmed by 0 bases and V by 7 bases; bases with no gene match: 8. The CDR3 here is CAIKSQRGSSYEQYF. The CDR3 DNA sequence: TGTGCCATCAAGTCCCAGCGGGGGTCCTCCTACGAGCAGTACTTC.

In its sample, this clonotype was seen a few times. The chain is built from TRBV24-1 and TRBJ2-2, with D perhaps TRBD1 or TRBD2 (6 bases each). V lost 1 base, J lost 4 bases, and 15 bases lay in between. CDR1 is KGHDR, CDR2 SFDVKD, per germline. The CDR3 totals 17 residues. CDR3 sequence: CATSDFPMGGLTGELFF. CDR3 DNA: TGTGCCACCAGTGATTTCCCCATGGGGGGCCTCACCGGGGAGCTGTTTTTT.

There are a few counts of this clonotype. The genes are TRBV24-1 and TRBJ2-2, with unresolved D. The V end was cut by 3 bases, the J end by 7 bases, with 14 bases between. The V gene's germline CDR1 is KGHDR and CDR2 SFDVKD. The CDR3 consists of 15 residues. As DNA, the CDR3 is TGTGCCACCAGTGATCCACTCCCTGGTGGCGGGGAGCTGTTTTTT. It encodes CATSDPLPGGGELFF.

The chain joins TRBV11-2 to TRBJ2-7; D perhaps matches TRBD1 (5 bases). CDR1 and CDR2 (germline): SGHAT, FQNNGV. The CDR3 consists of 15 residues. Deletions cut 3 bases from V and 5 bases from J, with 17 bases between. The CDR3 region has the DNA TGTGCCAGCAGCTTGATTAGGGCAGGGTGGAACGAGCAGTACTTC. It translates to CASSLIRAGWNEQYF.

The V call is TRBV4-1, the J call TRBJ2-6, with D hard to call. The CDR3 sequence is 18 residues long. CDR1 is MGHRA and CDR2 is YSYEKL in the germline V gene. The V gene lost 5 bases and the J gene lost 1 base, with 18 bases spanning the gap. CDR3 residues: CASSRNALENSGANVLTF. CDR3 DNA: TGCGCCAGCAGCAGAAACGCGTTAGAAAATTCTGGGGCCAACGTCCTGACTTTC.